The clone carrying this T cell receptor beta chain came up many times. Germline CDR1 SGHRS, CDR2 YFSETQ. This CDR3 spans 17 amino acids. J lost 2 bases, V lost 0 bases, and 6 bases had no gene match. The data derive from a study of T-cell reconstitution after alpha-beta-depleted transplantation in children. During its preparation, the TCRbeta library received unique molecular identifiers. In TCRdb, the PCR reads were re-called with MiXCR into one record per CDR3 protein. Of about 610,000 distinct CDR3 sequences listed, roughly 10% are singletons. The chain has TRBV5-1 and TRBJ2-1; 9 bases line up with TRBD2. The TCR originated in a human donor who donated a stem cell graft to a child with acute myeloid leukemia. The specimen comprised PBMCs from the stem cell graft donor, sampled from the stem cell graft. This chain's CDR3 is CASSLAILAGPYNEQFF. In DNA form, the CDR3 reads TGCGCCAGCAGCTTGGCCATTCTAGCGGGACCCTACAATGAGCAGTTCTTC.